This passage covers 14 T cell receptor beta chains from one sample sequenced in a study of blood T cell repertoires in COVID-19. Data came from immunoSEQ multiplex PCR; TCRdb stores just in-frame clones and leaves some out. Seen here are fewer than 150,000 clones, just under 85% observed once, and the top ten hold roughly 13%. Material for sequencing was peripheral blood. All receptors come from a human donor in a cohort sampled during active COVID-19.

The chain links TRBV2 to TRBJ1-1, with D unresolved. Germline V gene sequence: CDR1 SNHLY, CDR2 FYNNEI. The CDR3 spans 14 residues. Trimming removed 3 bases at V and 0 bases at J, with 8 bases between. The CDR3 spells CASSDRRMNTEAFF. Written as DNA, the CDR3 is TGTGCCAGCAGTGATAGGAGGATGAACACTGAAGCTTTCTTT. Based on the CDR3 plus reference TRBV2 and TRBJ1-1, the full variable domain is EPEVTQTPSHQVTQMGQEVILRCVPISNHLYFYWYRQILGQKVEFLVSFYNNEISEKSEIFDDQFSVERPDGSNFTLKIRSTKLEDSAMYFCASSDRRMNTEAFFGQGTRLTVV.

The chain has TRBV28 and TRBJ1-6; TRBD1 aligns across 9 bases. The CDR3 contains 17 residues. J was trimmed by 0 bases and V by 4 bases; bases with no gene match: 4. CDR1 is MDHEN and CDR2 is SYDVKM in the germline V gene. CDR3 in amino acids: CASSSGQGSSYNSPLHF. CDR3 nucleotides: TGTGCCAGCAGTTCCGGACAGGGGAGCTCCTATAATTCACCCCTCCACTTT.

The chain is built from TRBV11-2 and TRBJ2-7, with TRBD2 identical over 13 bases. The germline V gene has CDR1 SGHAT and CDR2 FQNNGV. The CDR3 runs to 17 residues. Trimming took 1 base from V and 3 from J; bases not matched to a gene: 6. CDR3 sequence: CASSLVETSGGFYEQYF. CDR3 in DNA: TGTGCCAGCAGCTTAGTCGAGACTAGCGGGGGGTTCTACGAGCAGTACTTC.

The DNA for the CDR3 is TGCGCCAGCAGCTTCTTAGAATTTGGCTACGAGCAGTACTTC. Translating it yields CASSFLEFGYEQYF. The chain has TRBV5-1 and TRBJ2-7; D call uncertain. V was shortened by 2 bases and J by 3 bases, with 12 bases between the two germline ends. Germline loops: CDR1 SGHRS, CDR2 YFSETQ. The CDR3 totals 14 residues.

J is TRBJ2-1 and V is TRBV12-3 or TRBV12-4; 7 bases fit TRBD2. The CDR3 sequence is 13 residues long. After removal of 6 bases from V and 6 bases from J, the junction contained 5 bases not matched to a gene. The CDR3, as DNA: TGTGCCAGCAGCCCAAGCGGGGCCAATGAGCAGTTCTTC. It specifies CASSPSGANEQFF.

The V and J genes are TRBV5-4 and TRBJ2-2, with D perhaps TRBD1 (5 bases). The CDR3 extends over 15 amino acids. Germline CDR1 SGHNT, CDR2 YYREEE (reference sequence). Trimming removed 3 bases from V and 4 bases from J, with 13 bases in between. CDR3 region: CASSSRQGITGELFF. CDR3 bases: TGTGCCAGCAGCTCCCGGCAGGGTATCACCGGGGAGCTGTTTTTT.

The J gene is TRBJ2-3, the V gene TRBV4-2; D not resolved. V lost 1 base, J lost 3 bases, and 8 bases lay in between. Germline V CDR1 and CDR2: LGHNA, YNFKEQ. CDR3 length: 14 amino acids. The CDR3 spells CASSQVTTTDTQYF. DNA of the CDR3: TGTGCCAGCAGCCAAGTAACTACTACAGATACGCAGTATTTT.

This clone was recorded only once. The chain joins TRBV6-6 to TRBJ2-7; D call uncertain. From germline, CDR1 is MNHNY and CDR2 SVGAGI (reference sequence). The V end was cut by 5 bases, the J end by 2 bases, with 4 bases between. This CDR3 is 11 amino acids long. Here the CDR3 reads CASSPAYEQYF. The DNA for the CDR3 is TGTGCCAGCAGTCCGGCCTACGAGCAGTACTTC.

The V and J genes are TRBV28 and TRBJ1-2; 7 bases fit TRBD1. This CDR3 region has 16 residues. The germline gives CDR1 MDHEN, CDR2 SYDVKM. V shed 6 bases, J shed 0 bases, and the junction held 10 bases outside the gene matches. The CDR3 bases are TGTGCCAGCAGCCCCCGACAGGGCCGCCCTAACTATGGCTACACCTTC. It codes for CASSPRQGRPNYGYTF.

J is TRBJ2-5 and V is TRBV5-4; tentatively, D is TRBD2 (5 bases). The CDR3 length is 14 residues. V lost 1 base and J 1 base, leaving 8 bases between the germline ends. Per the germline V gene, CDR1 is SGHNT and CDR2 is YYREEE (reference sequence). For the CDR3, the DNA is TGTGCCAGCAGCTTGAGAGCGGTCCAAGAGACCCAGTACTTC. This sequence encodes CASSLRAVQETQYF.

The chain carries TRBV7-2 and TRBJ2-7, with 11 bases identical to TRBD2. The J segment lost 3 bases and the V segment lost 5 bases, leaving 6 bases of the junction unmatched. There are 15 residues in the CDR3. Germline CDR1 reads SGHTA; CDR2 reads FQGNSA. CDR3 sequence reads: CASSELAGVLYEQYF. The CDR3 DNA sequence: TGTGCCAGCAGCGAACTAGCGGGGGTCCTCTACGAGCAGTACTTC.

A single count supports this clone. The V call is TRBV3-1 (or the pseudogene TRBV3-2), the J call TRBJ2-7, with 13 bases matching TRBD2. Germline V gene lookup returns CDR1 LGHDT and CDR2 YNNKEL (reference sequence). CDR3 length equals 15 residues. The ends lost 4 bases at V and 2 bases at J; junction bases unmatched: 2. CDR3: CASSPGLAGTYEQYF. The CDR3 DNA sequence: TGTGCCAGCAGCCCGGGACTAGCGGGGACCTACGAGCAGTACTTC.

This CDR3 reads CASSPTGGAYGYTF. The CDR3 DNA reads as TGTGCCAGCAGCCCGACAGGGGGAGCCTATGGCTACACCTTC. The chain recombines TRBV5-4 with TRBJ1-2; TRBD1 matches 9 bases. This CDR3 has 14 amino acids. The ends lost 4 bases at V and 4 bases at J; junction bases unmatched: 5. Germline V gene sequence: CDR1 SGHNT, CDR2 YYREEE (reference sequence).

The J gene is TRBJ2-6, the V gene TRBV18, with 9 bases fitting TRBD1. The germline V gene has CDR1 KGHSH and CDR2 LQKENI. Trimming removed 0 bases from V and 12 bases from J; junction bases left unmatched: 12. The CDR3 length is 17 residues. The CDR3 DNA reads TGTGCCAGCTCACCACCCGTTGGGACAGGGTCTTTGCTCGTCCTGACTTTC. This encodes CASSPPVGTGSLLVLTF. The entire variable domain, with the rest obtained from reference TRBV18 and TRBJ2-6, is as follows: NAGVMQNPRHLVRRRGQEARLRCSPMKGHSHVYWYRQLPEEGLKFMVYLQKENIIDESGMPKERFSAEFPKEGPSILRIQQVVRGDSAAYFCASSPPVGTGSLLVLTFGAGSRLTVL.